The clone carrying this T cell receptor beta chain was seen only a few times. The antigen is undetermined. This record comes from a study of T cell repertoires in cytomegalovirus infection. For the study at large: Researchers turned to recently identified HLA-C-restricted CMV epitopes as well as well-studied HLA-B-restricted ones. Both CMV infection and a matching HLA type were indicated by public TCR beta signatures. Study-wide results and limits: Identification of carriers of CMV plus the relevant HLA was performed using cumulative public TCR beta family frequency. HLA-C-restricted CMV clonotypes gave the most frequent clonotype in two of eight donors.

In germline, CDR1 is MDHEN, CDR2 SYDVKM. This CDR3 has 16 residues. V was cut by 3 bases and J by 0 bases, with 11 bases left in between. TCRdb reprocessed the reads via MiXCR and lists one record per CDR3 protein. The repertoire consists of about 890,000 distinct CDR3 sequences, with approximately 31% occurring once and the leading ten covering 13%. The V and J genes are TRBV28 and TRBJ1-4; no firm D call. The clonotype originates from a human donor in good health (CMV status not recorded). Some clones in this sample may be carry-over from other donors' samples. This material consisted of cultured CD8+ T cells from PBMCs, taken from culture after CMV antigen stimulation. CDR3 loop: CASSFEDPTTNEKLFF. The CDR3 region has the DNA TGTGCCAGCAGTTTCGAAGATCCCACAACTAATGAAAAACTGTTTTTT.